A selection of T cell receptor beta chains follows, all from one sample in a study of blood T cell repertoires in COVID-19. Libraries were prepared by immunoSEQ multiplex PCR; TCRdb keeps only in-frame clonotypes and omits some of them. The table has about 370,000 clones, approximately 90% seen once. Input material: PBMCs or T cells enriched from blood (not recorded which). Receptors were obtained from a man aged 18 to 30 who had recovered from COVID-19. Each CDR3 is given without its conserved first and last residue.

J | V | CDR3
TRBJ1-2 | TRBV3-1/TRBV3-2 | ASSLYRDYGGYT
TRBJ1-1 | TRBV25-1 | ASSPQGRWGTEAF
TRBJ1-2 | TRBV5-1 | ASSLPDRNYGYT
TRBJ1-4 | TRBV7-9 | ASSEEFGTGGSNEKLF
TRBJ1-2 | TRBV7-2 | ASNRGGDYGYT
TRBJ2-7 | TRBV4-1 | ASSSRTSGTYEQY
TRBJ2-7 | TRBV27 | ASSQQISYEQY
TRBJ2-1 | TRBV30 | AWSVGGASYNEQF
TRBJ1-5 | TRBV6-2/TRBV6-3 | ASSRPLNQPQH
TRBJ2-1 | TRBV7-9 | ASTQRAGYTYNEQF
TRBJ2-3 | TRBV3-1/TRBV3-2 | ASSPGLAGVSTDTQY
TRBJ1-6 | TRBV2 | ASGKDRAHNSPLH
TRBJ1-6 | TRBV19 | ASSTQGFSSYNSPLH
TRBJ1-1 | TRBV5-8 | ASSLWGGRMNTEAF
TRBJ2-7 | TRBV9 | ASSETGSGEQY
TRBJ1-5 | TRBV7-2 | ASSYRGEQPQH
TRBJ2-1 | TRBV5-1 | ASSLALTGVRVGEQF
TRBJ2-3 | TRBV7-2 | ASSLGGLAETDTQY
TRBJ2-2 | TRBV11-3 | ASSTHSGTATGELF
TRBJ2-7 | TRBV4-3 | ASSQDRIVFGLASYEQY
TRBJ2-7 | TRBV27 | ASTPAGGYEQY
TRBJ2-3 | TRBV11-2 | ASSLGSQGTDTQY
TRBJ2-1 | TRBV28 | ASSLSAGGGNEQF
TRBJ2-7 | TRBV11-3 | ASSLNAAYEQY
TRBJ1-5 | TRBV3-1/TRBV3-2 | ASSPTNTGQPQH
TRBJ1-6 | TRBV4-1 | ASSGGADNSPLH
TRBJ2-1 | TRBV4-3 | ASSQVGAGDNEQF
TRBJ1-3 | TRBV10-2 | ASWDRVEGNTIY
TRBJ1-1 | TRBV29-1 | SVAVTGEAF
TRBJ1-5 | TRBV4-1 | ASSHDPDRNNQPQH
TRBJ1-1 | TRBV19 | ASINRGAF
TRBJ1-5 | TRBV19 | ASSPRGDQPQH
TRBJ2-1 | TRBV24-1 | ATSDGGLIYNEQF
TRBJ2-1 | TRBV3-1/TRBV3-2 | ASSQDELSYNEQF
TRBJ2-1 | TRBV5-1 | ASSTGTGTGYNEQF
TRBJ2-2 | TRBV5-1 | ASSLSGRALGTGELF
TRBJ1-3 | TRBV7-2 | ASSSTGGHSGNTIY
TRBJ2-1 | TRBV7-8 | ASSFAGGNEQF
TRBJ1-6 | TRBV6-5 | ASRMTGGLYSPLH
TRBJ2-7 | TRBV3-1/TRBV3-2 | ASRKLAGGSEQY
TRBJ2-1 | TRBV5-1 | ASSPSGTGVYEQF
TRBJ2-1 | TRBV30 | AWSRTSGYNEQF
TRBJ1-4 | TRBV28 | ASSSPGTANEKLF
TRBJ1-3 | TRBV18 | ASSSDRANTIY
TRBJ2-3 | TRBV10-3 | AISIREDTQY
TRBJ2-5 | TRBV7-9 | ASSREVLYQETQY
TRBJ1-2 | TRBV5-5 | ASSIGQRANYGYT
TRBJ2-3 | TRBV2 | ASRERTRGGKADTQY
TRBJ1-6 | TRBV4-1 | ASSQGGGRVRNSPLH